This T cell receptor (beta chain) appears in the sequencing data of a study of control samples from healthy donors and cancer patients. Germline V gene data show CDR1 as SQVTM and CDR2 as ANQGSEA. The CDR3 runs 13 residues. With 5 bases removed from V and 3 bases from J, the gap between germline ends came to 14 bases. Profiled with immunoSEQ multiplex PCR; TCRdb holds only in-frame clones, not every one. There are around 100,000 clones in the sample; around nine tenths occur only once, and roughly 13% lies in the top ten. This chain links TRBV29-1 with TRBJ2-7, with D perhaps TRBD1 or TRBD2 (5 bases each). The receptor's source is a man aged 25-45 years in good health. Material for sequencing was blood. In nucleotides, the CDR3 is TGCAGCGTTCATACCGGGACCAACTACGAGCAGTACTTC. Protein product: CSVHTGTNYEQYF.